Listed below are T cell receptor beta chains from one sample, sequenced in a study of blood T cell repertoires in COVID-19. Clones were read by immunoSEQ multiplex PCR, and TCRdb kept only the in-frame ones, dropping some. The sample shows 65,000 to 90,000 clones, 75% to 90% of them seen only once. The source material was peripheral blood. The receptor set was obtained from a woman aged 50 to 65 with active or convalescent COVID-19. The CDR3 runs from the conserved cysteine through the conserved F or W. A row's size may be missing; if present it is once, few, many or a size class.

clone_size v_call cdr3_aa
- TRBV6-6 CASNGLTEAFF
- TRBV3-1/TRBV3-2 CASSQDEVPFYTDTQYF
- TRBV6-1 CASSEDRGRIYGYTF
- TRBV6-5 CASKTGGFDGYTF
- TRBV29-1 CSVVTGTGGGYTF
- TRBV29-1 CSVQLGAGARVGAFF
- TRBV10-2 CASMGPNGPQHF
- TRBV30 CAWSEGWGDGYTF
- TRBV30 CAWSQHDEQYF
- TRBV30 CAWGGRSLYEQYF
- TRBV19 CASSILKSELTGELFF
- TRBV30 CAWSVQGRASGYTF
- TRBV27 CASGSGGAADTQYF
- TRBV11-2 CASSLGTGHEQYF
- TRBV27 CASSSQASITDTQYF
- TRBV27 CASSPDRQNTEAFF
- TRBV12-3/TRBV12-4 CASARELNEKLFF
- TRBV9 CASSVVSGGVTDTQYF
- TRBV3-1/TRBV3-2 CASSLAGYAEAFF
- TRBV5-1 CASSSRSGGNEQFF
- TRBV18 CASSPQGAQGTEAFF
- TRBV5-1 CASSRAEAGTSSDEQYF
- TRBV3-1/TRBV3-2 CASSQGAGGYEQYF
- TRBV14 CASSPLFGTGSYEQYF
- TRBV29-1 CSPRGAYSGANVLTF
once TRBV4-1 CASSQVAASGSETQYF
- TRBV5-4 CASSLGGTANVVNTEAFF
- TRBV7-2 CASSLVLTSGDLREQYF
- TRBV9 CASSVHRADTGELFF
- TRBV6-2/TRBV6-3 CASSYSSWTGGTMNTEAFF
- TRBV7-9 CASSPQRTRDNEKLFF
- TRBV6-4 CASRPGFNYGYTF
once TRBV25-1 CASSESGSTGGYTF
- TRBV2 CASTGGQVTGFNSPLHF
- TRBV12-3/TRBV12-4 CASSPGSGDTQYF
- TRBV7-2 CASSPIGNQPQHF
- TRBV27 CASKRDRGPGTEAFF
- TRBV9 CAGGDNGGPGELFF
once TRBV6-5 CASSPPGQGTFF
- TRBV19 CASSIQGPYNEQFF
- TRBV7-2 CASSFRLSGDYGYTF
once TRBV14 CASSHGTGGGSPLHF
- TRBV19 CASSRVQDYSGNTIYF
- TRBV2 CASSRTGSFSGNTIYF
- TRBV13 CASSLPGQGARGYTF
- TRBV11-3 CASSSGTSGGAQETQYF
- TRBV5-4 CASSIGGGRSETQYF
- TRBV5-1 CASNQGSTGPQYF
- TRBV9 CASSVTGEADTEAFF
few TRBV5-1 CASSPGQVSAPGYTF
- TRBV12-3/TRBV12-4 CASSLAPDTQYF
- TRBV7-9 CASSPGGVGGYTF
once TRBV4-2 CASSQDQGDQDSPLHF
few TRBV25-1 CASSEDRGGFFYEQYF
- TRBV19 CASSISGSNQPQHF
- TRBV7-9 CASSLVGQNQKGLYNEQFF
few TRBV6-4 CASRGGENTEAFF
- TRBV20-1 CSASTLGQGNTEAFF
- TRBV6-1 CASSGGQGYEKLFF